This entry lists 21 T cell receptor beta chains sequenced from one sample in a study of blood T cell repertoires in COVID-19. Assay: immunoSEQ multiplex PCR; the TCRdb copy retains only in-frame clones and omits some. The sample has more than 95,000 clones, around nine tenths seen once. Source material: peripheral blood. Receptors were obtained from a human donor in a cohort sampled during active COVID-19.

The rearrangement links TRBV9 to TRBJ1-1, with a weak D call TRBD1 (5 bases). The germline CDR1 and CDR2 sequences are SGDLS and YYNGEE. V shed 3 bases and J shed 5 bases, with 14 bases lying between them. This CDR3 has 14 residues. The CDR3 spells CASSALPSGTEAFF. CDR3 bases: TGTGCCAGCAGCGCACTACCTTCAGGGACTGAAGCTTTCTTT.

This clone showed up just a few times. This chain joins TRBV28 and TRBJ2-7; D gene unclear. Trimming shortened V by 6 bases and J by 6 bases, and 15 bases separated the two germline ends. This CDR3 contains 13 residues. Germline lookup yields CDR1 MDHEN and CDR2 SYDVKM. CDR3 sequence (DNA): TGTGCCAGCAGGTCATACTCGGTTGGCGAGCAGTACTTC. The encoded protein is CASRSYSVGEQYF.

This chain joins TRBV7-3 and TRBJ2-3, with D perhaps TRBD1 (5 bases). Trimming stripped 3 bases from V and 0 bases from J, with 16 bases between. Germline V lookup: CDR1 SGHTA, CDR2 FQGTGA. The CDR3 contains 17 residues. CDR3 DNA: TGTGCCAGCAGCTTGGGAAACAGGCCCTCTAGCACAGATACGCAGTATTTT. Protein product: CASSLGNRPSSTDTQYF.

The V gene is TRBV7-9, the J gene TRBJ2-7; 9 bases are a match to TRBD1. Germline CDR1 reads SEHNR; CDR2 reads FQNEAQ (reference sequence). The CDR3 extends over 16 amino acids. The trim removed 5 bases at V and 3 bases at J, leaving 11 bases unmatched. The CDR3 DNA reads as TGTGCCAGCAGCACCCCCGGGACAGGGAAGGGCTACGAGCAGTACTTC. Residues: CASSTPGTGKGYEQYF.

V is TRBV9 and J is TRBJ2-3, with 7 bases fitting TRBD1. Trimming took 0 bases from V and 2 from J; bases not matched to a gene: 9. CDR3 size: 17 residues. Germline values: CDR1 SGDLS, CDR2 YYNGEE. CDR3 DNA: TGTGCCAGCAGCGTAGATGGTTTGGGACAGAACACAGATACGCAGTATTTT. Protein: CASSVDGLGQNTDTQYF.

The V gene is TRBV5-1, the J gene TRBJ2-5; D gene unclear. Germline CDR1 SGHRS, CDR2 YFSETQ. V was clipped by 4 bases and J by 4 bases, with 11 bases between them. This CDR3 is built from 13 residues. CDR3 region: CASSPLEPETQYF. The CDR3 DNA follows: TGCGCCAGCAGCCCCTTAGAGCCAGAGACCCAGTACTTC. Full variable domain (outside the CDR3, taken from reference TRBV5-1 and TRBJ2-5): KAGVTQTPRYLIKTRGQQVTLSCSPISGHRSVSWYQQTPGQGLQFLFEYFSETQRNKGNFPGRFSGRQFSNSRSEMNVSTLELGDSALYLCASSPLEPETQYFGPGTRLLVL.

This rearrangement joins TRBV18 to TRBJ1-2; 7 nucleotides match TRBD1. From germline, CDR1 is KGHSH and CDR2 LQKENI. CDR3 length: 14 amino acids. The V and J ends lost 2 bases and 6 bases, in that order; junction bases with no gene match: 6. CDR3 nucleotide sequence: TGTGCCAGCTCACCAATACAGGGGAGAGATGGCTACACCTTC. Protein sequence: CASSPIQGRDGYTF.

This chain's CDR3 is CASSQDFRASGANVLTF. As DNA, the CDR3 is TGTGCCAGCAGCCAAGACTTTAGAGCGTCTGGGGCCAACGTCCTGACTTTC. The chain uses TRBV3-1 (or the pseudogene TRBV3-2) and TRBJ2-6; D gene uncertain. The ends were cut back, 0 bases at V and 1 base at J, with 10 bases in the middle. The length of the CDR3 is 17 residues. CDR1 and CDR2 from the germline V gene are LGHDT and YNNKEL (reference sequence).

The chain combines TRBV9 with TRBJ2-3; 11 bases agree with TRBD1. Germline trimming cut 4 bases from V and 5 bases from J; bases unmatched to any gene: 9. The V gene's germline CDR1 is SGDLS and CDR2 YYNGEE. This CDR3 contains 16 residues. In DNA form, the CDR3 reads TGTGCCAGCAGCTCTCGGACAGGGGGCGCGGGAGATACGCAGTATTTT. It codes for CASSSRTGGAGDTQYF. Supplemented by reference TRBV9 and TRBJ2-3, the full variable domain reads DSGVTQTPKHLITATGQRVTLRCSPRSGDLSVYWYQQSLDQGLQFLIQYYNGEERAKGNILERFSAQQFPDLHSELNLSSLELGDSALYFCASSSRTGGAGDTQYFGPGTRLTVL.

The chain joins TRBV6-5 to TRBJ1-1; D is perhaps TRBD1 (5 bases). This CDR3 is 13 amino acids long. V dropped 4 bases and J dropped 5 bases, with 11 bases sitting between them. Per the germline V gene, CDR1 is MNHEY and CDR2 is SVGAGI. The CDR3 protein is CASSFQGWTEAFF. CDR3 nucleotide sequence: TGTGCCAGCAGTTTTCAGGGATGGACTGAAGCTTTCTTT.

V gene TRBV6-4 combines with J gene TRBJ1-1; no clear D. V was shortened by 6 bases and J by 5 bases, with 16 bases between the two germline ends. From germline, CDR1 is MRHNA and CDR2 SNTAGT. The CDR3 has 14 amino acids. The CDR3: CASRETRGSTEAFF. CDR3 nucleotide sequence: TGTGCCAGCAGAGAGACCCGCGGATCTACTGAAGCTTTCTTT.

This chain joins TRBV21-1 and TRBJ2-7; TRBD1, as called in the table, went unchecked against the DNA. TRBV21-1 is assigned pseudogene status. The CDR3 is 16 amino acids. The CDR3 bases are TGTGCCAGCAGCAAAGACCACAGGGGACAGGGCGACGAGCAGTACTTC. Protein: CASSKDHRGQGDEQYF.

J is TRBJ2-7 and V is TRBV5-1, with a tentative D call TRBD1 (5 bases). The CDR3 length is 14 residues. V was trimmed by 2 bases and J by 2 bases, leaving 11 bases between them. Germline V CDR1 and CDR2: SGHRS, YFSETQ. CDR3 amino acids: CASSFDSRTYEQYF. The CDR3 DNA is TGCGCCAGCAGCTTCGACAGCCGAACCTACGAGCAGTACTTC.

This chain connects TRBV28 to TRBJ2-3; 7 bases map to TRBD2. V lost 5 bases and J lost 4; bases outside the gene matches: 6. Germline CDR1 reads MDHEN; CDR2 reads SYDVKM. The CDR3 runs to 14 residues. CDR3 sequence (DNA): TGTGCCAGCAGTGGGGGGGGTATCGCAGATACGCAGTATTTT. Translated, it gives CASSGGGIADTQYF.

The chain links TRBV7-2 to TRBJ2-5, with D perhaps TRBD1 (6 bases). Germline assignment: CDR1 SGHTA and CDR2 FQGNSA. V lost 0 bases to trimming and J lost 0 bases, with 17 bases between them. The length of the CDR3 is 18 residues. The CDR3 DNA sequence: TGTGCCAGCAGCTTAGCGAACCAGGGGATAGGGTACCAAGAGACCCAGTACTTC. Protein: CASSLANQGIGYQETQYF.

V gene TRBV19 combines with J gene TRBJ2-3; possible D gene TRBD1, 6 bases. The V end was cut by 4 bases, the J end by 4 bases, with 9 bases between. In germline, CDR1 is LNHDA, CDR2 SQIVND (reference sequence). CDR3 length equals 13 residues. The CDR3 nucleotides read TGTGCCAGTAGTACCCGACAGGCAGATACGCAGTATTTT. Translated: CASSTRQADTQYF.

The V call is TRBV28, the J call TRBJ2-1; D unresolved. CDR3 length equals 17 residues. Germline CDR1 is MDHEN and CDR2 is SYDVKM. Trimming left V 3 bases short and J 5 bases short, with 20 bases between. This CDR3 reads CASSLGLVVSENNEQFF. CDR3 in DNA: TGTGCCAGCAGTTTGGGTTTGGTAGTCTCGGAGAACAATGAGCAGTTCTTC. Based on the CDR3 plus reference TRBV28 and TRBJ2-1, the full variable domain is DVKVTQSSRYLVKRTGEKVFLECVQDMDHENMFWYRQDPGLGLRLIYFSYDVKMKEKGDIPEGYSVSREKKERFSLILESASTNQTSMYLCASSLGLVVSENNEQFFGPGTRLTVL.

The chain carries TRBV7-3 and TRBJ1-1; a possible D gene is TRBD1 (6 bases). V was clipped by 2 bases and J by 0 bases, with 10 bases between them. Germline loops: CDR1 SGHTA, CDR2 FQGTGA. This CDR3 region has 15 residues. CDR3 amino acids: CASSLAGTLNTEAFF. CDR3 nucleotides: TGTGCCAGCAGCTTAGCCGGGACACTGAACACTGAAGCTTTCTTT.

V and J are TRBV7-8 and TRBJ1-4; TRBD1 agrees at 12 bases. Trimming cost V 5 bases and J 1 base; bases outside gene matches: 5. Germline CDR1 and CDR2: SGHVS and FQNEAQ. CDR3 length: 17 amino acids. The CDR3 protein is CASSKRDRGLTNEKLFF. CDR3 sequence (DNA): TGTGCCAGCAGCAAACGGGACAGGGGGCTAACTAATGAAAAACTGTTTTTT.

The V and J genes are TRBV7-2 and TRBJ2-2, with D possibly matching TRBD1 (6 bases). The CDR3 loop spans 17 amino acids. Deletions cut 2 bases from V and 6 bases from J, with 19 bases between. The germline V gene encodes CDR1 SGHTA and CDR2 FQGNSA. CDR3 nucleotides: TGTGCCAGCAGCTTAAGGAGCAAGGGGGTGGGGCCCGGGGAGCTGTTTTTT. Its translation is CASSLRSKGVGPGELFF. Full variable domain (missing parts from reference TRBV7-2 and TRBJ2-2): GAGVSQSPSNKVTEKGKDVELRCDPISGHTALYWYRQSLGQGLEFLIYFQGNSAPDKSGLPSDRFSAERTGGSVSTLTIQRTQQEDSAVYLCASSLRSKGVGPGELFFGEGSRLTVL.

This rearrangement joins TRBV18 to TRBJ2-7, with D maybe TRBD1 (6 bases). The germline CDR1 and CDR2 sequences are KGHSH and LQKENI. V shed 2 bases and J shed 4 bases, with 12 bases lying between them. CDR3 length equals 14 residues. The CDR3 protein is CASSPGGAVYEQYF. The DNA for the CDR3 is TGTGCCAGCTCACCAGGGGGCGCGGTTTACGAGCAGTACTTC. The full variable domain, its missing parts supplied by reference TRBV18 and TRBJ2-7, is NAGVMQNPRHLVRRRGQEARLRCSPMKGHSHVYWYRQLPEEGLKFMVYLQKENIIDESGMPKERFSAEFPKEGPSILRIQQVVRGDSAAYFCASSPGGAVYEQYFGPGTRLTVT.